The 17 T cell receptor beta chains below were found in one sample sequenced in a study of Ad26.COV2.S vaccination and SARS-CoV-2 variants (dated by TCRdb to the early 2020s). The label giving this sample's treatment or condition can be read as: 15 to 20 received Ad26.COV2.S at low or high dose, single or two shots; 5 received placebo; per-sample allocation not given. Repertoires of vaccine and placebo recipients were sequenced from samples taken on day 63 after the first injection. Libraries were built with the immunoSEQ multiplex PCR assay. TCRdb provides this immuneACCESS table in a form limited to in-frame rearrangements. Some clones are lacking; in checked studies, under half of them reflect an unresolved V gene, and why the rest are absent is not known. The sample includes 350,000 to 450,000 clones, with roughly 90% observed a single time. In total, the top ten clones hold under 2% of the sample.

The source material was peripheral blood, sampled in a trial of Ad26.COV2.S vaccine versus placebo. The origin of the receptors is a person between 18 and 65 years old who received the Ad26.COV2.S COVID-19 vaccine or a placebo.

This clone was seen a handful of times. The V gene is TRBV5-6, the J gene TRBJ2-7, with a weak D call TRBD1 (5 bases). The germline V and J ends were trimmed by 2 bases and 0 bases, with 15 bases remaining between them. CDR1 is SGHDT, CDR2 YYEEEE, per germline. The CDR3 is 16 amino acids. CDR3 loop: CASSFGTGEASYEQYF. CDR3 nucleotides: TGTGCCAGCAGCTTCGGAACAGGAGAAGCCTCCTACGAGCAGTACTTC. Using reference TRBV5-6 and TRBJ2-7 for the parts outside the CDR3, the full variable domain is DAGVTQSPTHLIKTRGQQVTLRCSPKSGHDTVSWYQQALGQGPQFIFQYYEEEERQRGNFPDRFSGHQFPNYSSELNVNALLLGDSALYLCASSFGTGEASYEQYFGPGTRLTVT.

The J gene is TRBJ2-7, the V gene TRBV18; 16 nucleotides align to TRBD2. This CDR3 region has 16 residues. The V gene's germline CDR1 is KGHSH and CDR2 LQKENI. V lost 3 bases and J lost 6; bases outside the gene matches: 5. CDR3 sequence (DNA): TGTGCCAGCTCACCGGGACTAGCGGGAGGGCCGGGCGAGCAGTACTTC. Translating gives CASSPGLAGGPGEQYF.

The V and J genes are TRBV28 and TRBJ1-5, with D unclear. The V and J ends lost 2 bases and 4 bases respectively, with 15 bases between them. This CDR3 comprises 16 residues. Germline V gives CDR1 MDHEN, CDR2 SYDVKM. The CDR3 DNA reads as TGTGCCAGCAGTTTAGAGGGTGCGGGGTGGAATCAGCCCCAGCATTTT. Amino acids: CASSLEGAGWNQPQHF.

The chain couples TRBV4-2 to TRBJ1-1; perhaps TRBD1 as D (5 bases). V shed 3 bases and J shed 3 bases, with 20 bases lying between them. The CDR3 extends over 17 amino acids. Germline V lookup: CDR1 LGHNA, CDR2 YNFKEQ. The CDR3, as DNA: TGTGCCAGCAGCCATCCTTCCGTCGATGGGGGGGACACTGAAGCTTTCTTT. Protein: CASSHPSVDGGDTEAFF.

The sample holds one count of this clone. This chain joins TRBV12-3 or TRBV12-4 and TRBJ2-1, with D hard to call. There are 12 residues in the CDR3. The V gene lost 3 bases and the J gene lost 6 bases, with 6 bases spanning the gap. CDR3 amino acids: CASSFEGNEQFF. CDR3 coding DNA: TGTGCCAGCAGTTTTGAAGGCAATGAGCAGTTCTTC.

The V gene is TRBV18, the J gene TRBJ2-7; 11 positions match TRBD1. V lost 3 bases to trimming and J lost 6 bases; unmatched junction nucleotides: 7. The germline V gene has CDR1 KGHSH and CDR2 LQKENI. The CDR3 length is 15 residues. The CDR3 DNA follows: TGTGCCAGCTCACCCCCGGGACAGGGGGTGGGCGAGCAGTACTTC. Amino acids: CASSPPGQGVGEQYF.

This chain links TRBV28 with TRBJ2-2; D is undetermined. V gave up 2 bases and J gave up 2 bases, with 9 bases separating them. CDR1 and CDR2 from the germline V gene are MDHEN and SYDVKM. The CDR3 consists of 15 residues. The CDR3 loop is CASSLRTANTGELFF. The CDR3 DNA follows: TGTGCCAGCAGTTTAAGGACGGCCAACACCGGGGAGCTGTTTTTT.

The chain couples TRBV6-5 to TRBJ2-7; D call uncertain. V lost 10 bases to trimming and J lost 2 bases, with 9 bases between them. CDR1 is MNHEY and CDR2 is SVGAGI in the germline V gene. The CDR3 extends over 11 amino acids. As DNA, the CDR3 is TGTGCCACCGAGACTCCCTACGAGCAGTACTTC. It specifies CATETPYEQYF.

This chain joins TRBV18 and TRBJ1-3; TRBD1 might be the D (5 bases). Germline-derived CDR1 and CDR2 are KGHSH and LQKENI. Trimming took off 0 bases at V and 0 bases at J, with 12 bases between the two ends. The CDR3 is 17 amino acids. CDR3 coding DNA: TGTGCCAGCTCACCACCGGGACGTAGATTCTCTGGAAACACCATATATTTT. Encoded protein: CASSPPGRRFSGNTIYF.

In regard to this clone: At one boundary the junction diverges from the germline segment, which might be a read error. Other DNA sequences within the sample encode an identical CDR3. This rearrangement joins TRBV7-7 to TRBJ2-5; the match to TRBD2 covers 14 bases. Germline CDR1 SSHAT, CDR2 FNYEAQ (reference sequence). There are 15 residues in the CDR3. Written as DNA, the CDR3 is TGTGCTAGCAGCTTAGGACTAGCGGGAGGAGAGACCCAGTACTTC. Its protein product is CASSLGLAGGETQYF.

In DNA form, the CDR3 reads TGTGCCAGCAGCCCCCGGGACCCAGGGGTCAAAAACATTCAGTACTTC. As protein: CASSPRDPGVKNIQYF. V and J are TRBV7-8 and TRBJ2-4; possibly TRBD1 for D (6 bases). V dropped 5 bases and J dropped 3 bases, with 17 bases sitting between them. This CDR3 has 16 amino acids. Germline CDR1 is SGHVS and CDR2 is FQNEAQ.

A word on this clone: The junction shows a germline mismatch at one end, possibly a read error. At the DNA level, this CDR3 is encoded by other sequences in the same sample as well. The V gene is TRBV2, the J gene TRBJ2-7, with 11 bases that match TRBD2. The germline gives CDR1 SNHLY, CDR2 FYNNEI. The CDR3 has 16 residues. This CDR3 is CASRQSLAGVFYEQYF. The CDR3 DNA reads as TGTGCCAGCAGACAATCACTAGCGGGGGTTTTCTACGAACAGTACTTC.

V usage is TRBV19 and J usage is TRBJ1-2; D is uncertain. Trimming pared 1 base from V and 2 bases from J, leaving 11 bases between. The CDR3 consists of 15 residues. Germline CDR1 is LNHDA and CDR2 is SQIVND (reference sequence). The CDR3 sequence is CASSIALGGNYGYTF. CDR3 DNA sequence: TGTGCCAGTAGTATAGCGCTCGGAGGGAACTATGGCTACACCTTC.

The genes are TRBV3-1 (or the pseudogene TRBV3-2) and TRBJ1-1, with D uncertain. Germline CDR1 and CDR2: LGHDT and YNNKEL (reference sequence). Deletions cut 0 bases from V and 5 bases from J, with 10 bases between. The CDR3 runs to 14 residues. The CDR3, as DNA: TGTGCCAGCAGCCAAGATGCTTCGGGGACTGAAGCTTTCTTT. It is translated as CASSQDASGTEAFF.

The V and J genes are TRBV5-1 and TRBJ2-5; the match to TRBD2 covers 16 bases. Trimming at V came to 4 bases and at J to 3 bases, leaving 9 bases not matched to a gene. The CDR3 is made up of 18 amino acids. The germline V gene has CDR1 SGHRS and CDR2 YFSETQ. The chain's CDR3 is CASSDGTSGRGAEETQYF. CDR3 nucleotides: TGCGCCAGCAGCGACGGGACTAGCGGGAGGGGTGCGGAAGAGACCCAGTACTTC.

The CDR3, as DNA: TGCAGCGTTGGGGGTACAGGGGGACAGCCCCAGCATTTT. This codes for CSVGGTGGQPQHF. The chain recombines TRBV29-1 with TRBJ1-5; TRBD1 matches at 8 bases. The CDR3 is 13 residues long. V shed 4 bases, J shed 7 bases, and the junction held 6 bases outside the gene matches. Germline loops: CDR1 SQVTM, CDR2 ANQGSEA.

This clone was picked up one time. The CDR3 nucleotides read TGTGCCAGCAGCCCTAGGTCCGGGACAGAGACTGAAGCTTTCTTT. Amino acid sequence: CASSPRSGTETEAFF. The chain employs TRBV21-1 and TRBJ1-1; the table assigns TRBD1, which was not confirmed against the DNA. TRBV21-1 is designated a pseudogene. The CDR3 is 15 amino acids.